The clone carrying this TCR beta chain was seen just once. The antigen is unknown. These data are taken from a study of T cell responses to AZD1222 COVID-19 vaccine. Broader study findings: A reported finding is that nearly half of spike-specific TCRs target unmutated variant regions. A rise in Spike-specific TCR breadth and depth followed two AZD1222 doses.

The assay was immunoSEQ multiplex PCR, and TCRdb's table has in-frame clones only and misses some. The data contain tens of thousands of clones, about 83% of them singletons. Germline loops: CDR1 SGHNT, CDR2 YYREEE (reference sequence). V was clipped by 1 base and J by 5 bases, with 15 bases between them. There are 15 residues in the CDR3. Doses given second, at about 4 or about 12 weeks, were pooled. The V and J genes are TRBV5-4 and TRBJ1-2; D ambiguous. This receptor was taken from an adult who received the AZD1222 COVID-19 vaccine. This sample comprised peripheral blood, obtained 28 days after the second AZD1222 dose. Here the CDR3 reads CASSLSVLLPYGYTF. The CDR3 nucleotides read TGTGCCAGCAGCTTGTCCGTGCTTCTTCCTTATGGCTACACCTTC.